The 31 T cell receptor beta chains given below trace back to one sample, sequenced in a study of T cells expressing NK-cell markers. Using the 5' RACE reads, TCRdb records one entry per CDR3 protein without DNA. In all, the sample yields approximately 380,000 distinct CDR3 sequences. Sequencing input: blood T cells: a sorted CD56 or NKG2C T cell subset, CD4+ or CD8+ T cells, or bulk PBMC T cells (not recorded which). The origin of the receptors is a man aged 18-75 years in good health.

The V and J genes are TRBV5-1 and TRBJ1-1; as DNA is missing, the TRBD1 call by TCRdb cannot be tested. Looked up from germline, CDR1 is SGHRS and CDR2 is YFSETQ. This CDR3 has 17 residues. The CDR3 region is CASSWGRDRGANTEAFF.

The gene calls are TRBV6-5 and TRBJ1-1; absent DNA, TCRdb's TRBD1 call cannot be checked. Germline V gives CDR1 MNHEY, CDR2 SVGAGI. This CDR3 has 15 amino acids. CDR3 sequence: CASSYSRDRGTEAFF.

The rearrangement uses TRBV20-1 and TRBJ2-5. The CDR3 has 14 amino acids. From germline, CDR1 is DFQATT and CDR2 SNEGSKA (reference sequence). CDR3: CSAMVGRIQETQYF.

This rearrangement joins TRBV6-5 to TRBJ2-5; checking the TCRdb D call of TRBD2 is not possible without DNA. Germline values: CDR1 MNHEY, CDR2 SVGAGI. The CDR3 length is 14 residues. CDR3 region: CASSSIASPQTQYF.

This chain connects TRBV29-1 to TRBJ2-4; TCRdb's D call of TRBD1 is untestable without DNA. CDR1 SQVTM and CDR2 ANQGSEA come from the germline V gene. The CDR3 is made up of 13 amino acids. The CDR3 sequence is CSVTLADRVIQYF.

V and J are TRBV28 and TRBJ2-7; TCRdb's D call of TRBD1 is untestable without DNA. CDR1 and CDR2 (germline): MDHEN, SYDVKM. The CDR3 consists of 15 residues. CDR3 protein: CASRESGTASYEQYF.

V is TRBV7-9 and J is TRBJ2-7; the TRBD2 assignment by TCRdb is unverifiable without DNA. CDR1 and CDR2 (germline): SEHNR, FQNEAQ (reference sequence). The CDR3 has 15 residues. CDR3 region: CASSLRAGGIYEQYF.

The chain uses TRBV5-1 and TRBJ2-3; there is no DNA to check the TCRdb D call of TRBD2. The CDR3 spans 16 residues. Germline V gene data show CDR1 as SGHRS and CDR2 as YFSETQ. The CDR3 protein is CASSPRVGGALDTQYF.

V usage is TRBV18 and J usage is TRBJ2-1. This CDR3 comprises 13 residues. Per germline, CDR1 KGHSH and CDR2 LQKENI. The CDR3 loop reads CASSPPAYNEQFF.

The CDR3 here is CASSVSSAATPGANVLTF. V gene TRBV9 combines with J gene TRBJ2-6; TCRdb returns TRBD2, unconfirmable since there is no DNA. The CDR3 totals 18 residues. Germline CDR1 reads SGDLS; CDR2 reads YYNGEE.

The chain links TRBV18 to TRBJ2-5; no DNA is available, so the TRBD2 call from TCRdb remains unchecked. Germline lookup yields CDR1 KGHSH and CDR2 LQKENI. The CDR3 is 14 residues long. The CDR3 sequence: CASEPSFGQETQYF.

This chain links TRBV7-9 with TRBJ2-2. The CDR3 is made up of 12 amino acids. In germline, CDR1 is SEHNR, CDR2 FQNEAQ (reference sequence). The CDR3 loop reads CASSKVAGELFF.

V usage is TRBV29-1 and J usage is TRBJ2-5; TCRdb names TRBD2, which stays unverified in the absence of DNA. This CDR3 contains 13 residues. The germline CDR1 and CDR2 sequences are SQVTM and ANQGSEA. CDR3: CSVLARSQETQYF. Looking up the rest from reference TRBV29-1 and TRBJ2-5 gives the full variable domain: SAVISQKPSRDICQRGTSLTIQCQVDSQVTMMFWYRQQPGQSLTLIATANQGSEATYESGFVIDKFPISRPNLTFSTLTVSNMSPEDSSIYLCSVLARSQETQYFGPGTRLLVL.

The chain uses TRBV7-9 and TRBJ1-1; TCRdb indicates TRBD1, and absent DNA this call remains unverified. The V gene's germline CDR1 is SEHNR and CDR2 FQNEAQ (reference sequence). CDR3 length: 13 residues. CDR3 sequence: CATRQKGGTEAFF. The complete variable domain, with remaining parts taken from reference TRBV7-9 and TRBJ1-1, reads DTGVSQNPRHKITKRGQNVTFRCDPISEHNRLYWYRQTLGQGPEFLTYFQNEAQLEKSRLLSDRFSAERPKGSFSTLEIQRTEQGDSAMYLCATRQKGGTEAFFGQGTRLTVV.

The V and J genes are TRBV29-1 and TRBJ2-1; TCRdb proposes TRBD2, but this gene call is untestable without DNA. Germline-derived CDR1 and CDR2 are SQVTM and ANQGSEA. The CDR3 has 14 amino acids. The CDR3 is CSVLPDGSNNEQFF.

The gene calls are TRBV5-5 and TRBJ2-5; the TRBD1 assignment by TCRdb is unverifiable without DNA. Germline loops: CDR1 SGHKS, CDR2 YYEKEE (reference sequence). There are 15 residues in the CDR3. The CDR3 region is CASSLLPGIQETQYF.

The chain couples TRBV11-2 to TRBJ1-2; TCRdb gives TRBD1 as the D gene, but with no DNA this cannot be confirmed. The V gene's germline CDR1 is SGHAT and CDR2 FQNNGV. This CDR3 is built from 17 residues. CDR3 sequence: CASSATGGHKANYGYTF.

V and J are TRBV7-2 and TRBJ2-1; the TCRdb call, TRBD2, lacks DNA for checking. Germline V lookup: CDR1 SGHTA, CDR2 FQGNSA. The CDR3 consists of 15 residues. The CDR3 reads CASSLAAGAYNEQFF.

The rearrangement uses TRBV20-1 and TRBJ2-5; TCRdb picks TRBD2, but there is no DNA to check that call. This CDR3 spans 18 amino acids. Germline V gene lookup returns CDR1 DFQATT and CDR2 SNEGSKA (reference sequence). CDR3 in amino acids: CSALPRLAGGPLEETQYF.

The chain couples TRBV10-3 to TRBJ2-1. CDR3 length: 12 amino acids. Germline V gene sequence: CDR1 ENHRY, CDR2 SYGVKD. The CDR3: CAISEEVGEQFF.

V gene TRBV6-5 combines with J gene TRBJ2-2; TCRdb proposes TRBD2, but this gene call is untestable without DNA. The length of the CDR3 is 18 residues. Germline loops: CDR1 MNHEY, CDR2 SVGAGI. The CDR3 sequence is CASSYSSLLAGGTGELFF.

The CDR3 loop reads CSATDRGRGGELFF. This chain uses TRBV20-1 with TRBJ2-2; checking the TCRdb D call of TRBD1 is not possible without DNA. CDR1 DFQATT and CDR2 SNEGSKA come from the germline V gene (reference sequence). This CDR3 has 14 residues.

The chain uses TRBV7-2 and TRBJ2-2; TCRdb designates TRBD1, a call that cannot be tested without DNA. This CDR3 has 16 residues. Per germline, CDR1 SGHTA and CDR2 FQGNSA. The CDR3 loop reads CASRARGGRNTGELFF.

The rearrangement links TRBV6-1 to TRBJ2-3; TCRdb returns TRBD2, unconfirmable since there is no DNA. The CDR3 covers 15 residues. The V gene's germline CDR1 is MNHNS and CDR2 SASEGT. CDR3 sequence reads: CASRPHRGGRDTQYF.

The chain has TRBV5-6 and TRBJ2-5; TCRdb names TRBD2, which stays unverified in the absence of DNA. The length of the CDR3 is 15 residues. Germline CDR1 SGHDT, CDR2 YYEEEE. CDR3 sequence reads: CASSLLGPSGETQYF.

This rearrangement joins TRBV12-3 or TRBV12-4 to TRBJ2-1; absent DNA, TCRdb's TRBD2 call cannot be checked. This CDR3 contains 15 residues. The chain's CDR3 is CASSRGLAGRHEQFF.

This chain links TRBV20-1 with TRBJ1-3; TCRdb reports TRBD1, a call that lacks DNA to check it against. The germline gives CDR1 DFQATT, CDR2 SNEGSKA (reference sequence). This CDR3 contains 14 residues. This CDR3 reads CSARTGLRGNTIYF.

This chain uses TRBV12-3 or TRBV12-4 with TRBJ2-7; TCRdb's D call, TRBD1, is unchecked because there is no DNA. There are 15 residues in the CDR3. CDR3 sequence reads: CASSFNWQGAREQYF.

This chain links TRBV20-1 with TRBJ1-6; the TCRdb D gene call, TRBD1, has no DNA to confirm it. CDR3 size: 15 residues. Germline CDR1 DFQATT, CDR2 SNEGSKA (reference sequence). Here the CDR3 reads CSARTSQGRNSPLHF.

The chain links TRBV6-1 to TRBJ1-2; absent DNA, TCRdb's TRBD1 call cannot be checked. There are 14 residues in the CDR3. CDR1 is MNHNS and CDR2 is SASEGT in the germline V gene. CDR3 sequence reads: CASSSPRDGVGYTF.

This chain uses TRBV7-2 with TRBJ2-7; TCRdb proposes TRBD2, but this gene call is untestable without DNA. CDR3 length: 15 amino acids. CDR1 SGHTA and CDR2 FQGNSA come from the germline V gene. The CDR3 is CASSLGDSRGFEQYF.